This is a list of T cell receptor beta chains from one sample in a study of PD-L1 blockade in urothelial cancer. TCRdb keeps only in-frame clones here, not all; method: immunoSEQ multiplex PCR. The sample gives under 100,000 clones, about 81% of which show up once; 9.5% is in the top ten. This sample comprised PBMCs, obtained around atezolizumab (anti-PD-L1) treatment. The receptors here all came from a man between 65 and 80 years old with urothelial cancer. Both conserved end residues are part of each CDR3. Each record gives: J gene, clone size, V gene, D gene, CDR3 length, CDR3 DNA, CDR3 protein. The D gene is left open where the match is weak. Clone sizes are given selectively: once, few, many, or a class where the clone is expanded.

>TRBJ2-3|NA|TRBV4-1|NA|15
TGCGCCAGCAGCCAAGGTTTAGCATTCACAGATACGCAGTATTTT
CASSQGLAFTDTQYF
>TRBJ2-1|NA|TRBV11-2|NA|13
TGTGCCAGCAGCTTAGTTATGCGGGATGAGCAGTTCTTC
CASSLVMRDEQFF
>TRBJ1-2|NA|TRBV7-9|NA|14
TGTGCCAGCAGCTTTTCCATCGGGGGAGATGGCTACACCTTC
CASSFSIGGDGYTF
>TRBJ2-1|NA|TRBV5-1|TRBD2|19
TGCGCCAGCAGCTCCCGAGTCCCTAGCGGGGGGCCCTACCACAATGAGCAGTTCTTC
CASSSRVPSGGPYHNEQFF
>TRBJ1-2|NA|TRBV2|NA|15
TGTGCCAGCAGTGATGTAGCACGGTCTAACTATGGCTACACCTTC
CASSDVARSNYGYTF
>TRBJ2-7|NA|TRBV2|NA|13
TGTGCCAGCAGTGAAGCAGGGAGATACGAGCAGTACTTC
CASSEAGRYEQYF
>TRBJ2-7|NA|TRBV7-2|NA|14
TGTGCCAGCAGTTATAGCGGCTCGTATCGCGAGCAGTACTTC
CASSYSGSYREQYF
>TRBJ1-1|NA|TRBV10-2|NA|13
TGCGCCAGCATGGTTTCAGGTCGGTCGGAAGCTTTCTTT
CASMVSGRSEAFF
>TRBJ2-4|NA|TRBV6-1|NA|15
TGTGCCAGCGGGTCGAGTGGGGATCGAGGGAACATTCAGTACTTC
CASGSSGDRGNIQYF
>TRBJ1-2|NA|TRBV4-1|NA|15
TGCGCCAGCAGCCCCGGCGCCGGGGAAAACTATGGCTACACCTTC
CASSPGAGENYGYTF
>TRBJ1-2|NA|TRBV2|NA|16
TGTGCCAGCAGTCCACCGGGGGAGGGCGCAAACTATGGCTACACCTTC
CASSPPGEGANYGYTF
>TRBJ2-3|NA|TRBV7-2|TRBD1|16
TGTGCCAGCAGCTTATGGGGGACAGGACAAACAAATACGCAGTATTTT
CASSLWGTGQTNTQYF
>TRBJ2-1|NA|TRBV21-1|NA|15
TGTGCCAGCAGCAAAGGGGGCGGGGGCTACAATGAGCAGTTCTTC
CASSKGGGGYNEQFF
>TRBJ2-1|NA|TRBV4-1|NA|15
TGCGCCAGCAGCCAAGGTCTTCCTTCCTACAATGAGCAGTTCTTC
CASSQGLPSYNEQFF
>TRBJ1-3|NA|TRBV5-1|NA|17
TGCGCCAGCAGCTCCAACCCACAGGGTGTGACTGGAAACACCATATATTTT
CASSSNPQGVTGNTIYF
>TRBJ2-5|NA|TRBV5-1|TRBD2|13
TGCGCCAGCAGCTTGCGGGGGGGAGAGACCCAGTACTTC
CASSLRGGETQYF
>TRBJ2-3|NA|TRBV27|TRBD1|16
TGTGCCAGCAGTTTAATGACAGGGTGGGGTGGGGATACGCAGTATTTT
CASSLMTGWGGDTQYF
>TRBJ2-2|once|TRBV18|NA|13
TGTGCCAGCTCACCAGGGCTAACCGGGGAGCTGTTTTTT
CASSPGLTGELFF
>TRBJ1-5|NA|TRBV30|NA|12
TGTGCCTGGAGTGCTTACAATCAGCCCCAGCATTTT
CAWSAYNQPQHF
>TRBJ2-3|NA|TRBV5-1|NA|14
TGCGCCAGCAGTGTGGGGGGACCCACAGATACGCAGTATTTT
CASSVGGPTDTQYF
>TRBJ2-5|once|TRBV11-3|NA|14
TGTGCCAGCAGCTTAGATCCGGGAGAGGAGACCCAGTACTTC
CASSLDPGEETQYF
>TRBJ2-7|NA|TRBV7-9|TRBD1|14
TGTGCCAGCAGCCTGAACGGACAGGGGAGTGAGCAGTACTTC
CASSLNGQGSEQYF
>TRBJ2-2|NA|TRBV4-2|NA|14
TGTGCCAGCAGCCAAGCAGGGCGTACCGGGGAGCTGTTTTTT
CASSQAGRTGELFF
>TRBJ1-1|NA|TRBV18|NA|14
TGTGCCAGCTCACCAGGAGGCGGCGACACTGAAGCTTTCTTT
CASSPGGGDTEAFF
>TRBJ2-3|once|TRBV19|TRBD2|16
TGTGCCAGTAGTATATTCGGGGGGGCAGAGACAGATACGCAGTATTTT
CASSIFGGAETDTQYF